The present entry profiles one TCR beta chain with its context. What it binds is not known. Regarding treatment: roughly 20 received Ad26.COV2.S at low or high dose, single or two shots; 5 received placebo; per-sample allocation not given. Sampling was performed 63 days after the first vaccine or placebo injection. This entry comes from a study of Ad26.COV2.S vaccination and SARS-CoV-2 variants. CDR3 length: 14 amino acids. Deletions cut 4 bases from V and 4 bases from J, with 13 bases between. CDR1 LNHDA and CDR2 SQIVND come from the germline V gene (reference sequence). The data were produced by immunoSEQ multiplex PCR, yet TCRdb's version contains in-frame clones alone and is incomplete. Of 300,000 to 400,000 clones in the sample, 75% to 90% were seen once. Whole-study results and caveats: Among vaccine recipients, spike-specific TCR breadth exceeded that of placebo recipients. In TCR breadth and depth analyses, total T cell responses may have been underestimated.

The receptor's source is a person between 18 and 65 years old who received the Ad26.COV2.S COVID-19 vaccine or a placebo. This chain connects TRBV19 to TRBJ1-1, with TRBD1 as a possible D gene (5 bases). The sequences come from peripheral blood, collected in a trial of Ad26.COV2.S vaccine versus placebo. Here the CDR3 DNA reads TGTGCCAGTAGTACCAGAGAGGGGAGCACTGAAGCTTTCTTT. It encodes CASSTREGSTEAFF.